The present entry profiles one TCR beta chain with its context. The antigen remains unidentified. This entry comes from a study of cytomegalovirus exposure and HLA in healthy donors. Study results and caveats: Later work found most CMV-associated TCR beta chains apparently HLA-restricted.

The CDR3 consists of 14 residues. Germline CDR1 reads MNHEY; CDR2 reads SMNVEV (reference sequence). A multiplex PCR was run with 60 Vbeta primers and 13 Jbeta primers. Libraries were prepared by immunoSEQ multiplex PCR; TCRdb keeps only in-frame clonotypes and omits some of them. The data show around 90,000 clones, 78% seen once. The specimen sequenced was PBMCs. The source of this sequence is a woman between 40 and 55 years old in good health and CMV-seronegative. J is TRBJ2-5 and V is TRBV27, with a possible D match to TRBD1 (5 bases). The J call is doubtful: the DNA matches TRBJ2-7 better. In DNA form, the CDR3 reads TGTGCCAGCAGTTTCAGGGCTTTCACCTACGAGCAGTACTTC. Translating gives CASSFRAFTYEQYF.